The sequence of this TCR beta chain was determined in a study of blood T cell repertoires in COVID-19. In the original analysis: Counts of nucleated cells, estimated from reference gene primer amplification, were obtained. TCRdb's copy holds only in-frame clones and misses some; the assay was immunoSEQ multiplex PCR. V, J and clone size derive from that table, while D and trimming were established from the DNA sequence. The data hold some 300,000 clones, with just under 90% observed a single time. The V and J ends lost 6 bases and 4 bases, in that order; junction bases with no gene match: 7. The CDR3 totals 15 residues. CDR1 is SGHTA and CDR2 is FQGNSA in the germline V gene.

Material for sequencing was peripheral blood. This receptor was identified in a woman in her forties or fifties with COVID-19, enrolled during active disease. The chain combines TRBV7-2 with TRBJ1-1, with TRBD1 identical over 11 bases. The CDR3 DNA reads TGTGCCAGCAGGCACCCGGGACAGGGGGGCACTGAAGCTTTCTTT. Its translation: CASRHPGQGGTEAFF.